A single sample is the source of the 9 T cell receptor beta chains below, sequenced in a study of lung T cells in sarcoidosis with Löfgren's syndrome. Each CDR3 protein gets one entry after TCRdb re-called the reads with MiXCR. The sample has some 3,700 distinct CDR3 sequences; under 25% are singletons. The sequencing sample was made of CD4+ T cells from bronchoalveolar lavage. The receptors originated from a human donor with sarcoidosis (Löfgren's syndrome or another form), or a control subject (not recorded which).

In its sample, this clonotype is medium-sized. The rearrangement joins TRBV15 to TRBJ2-1, with D maybe TRBD2 (5 bases). The germline CDR1 and CDR2 sequences are LNHNV and YYDKDF (reference sequence). There are 16 residues in the CDR3. Deletions cut 0 bases from V and 0 bases from J, with 9 bases between. CDR3 loop: CATSRDKRSSYNEQFF. Written as DNA, the CDR3 is TGTGCCACCAGCAGAGATAAGCGGAGCTCCTACAATGAGCAGTTCTTC. Drawing the rest from reference TRBV15 and TRBJ2-1, the complete variable domain is DAMVIQNPRYQVTQFGKPVTLSCSQTLNHNVMYWYQQKSSQAPKLLFHYYDKDFNNEADTPDNFQSRRPNTSFCFLDIRSPGLGDTAMYLCATSRDKRSSYNEQFFGPGTRLTVL.

The genes are TRBV3-1 and TRBJ1-1, with TRBD1 identical over 9 bases. V dropped 3 bases and J dropped 9; count of bases not matched to a gene: 5. CDR3 length: 13 amino acids. Germline-derived CDR1 and CDR2 are LGHDT and YNNKEL (reference sequence). The CDR3 region is CASSQRTGVKAFF. The CDR3 coding sequence is TGTGCCAGCAGCCAGAGGACAGGGGTAAAAGCTTTCTTT.

This clonotype is classed as medium-sized. This chain uses TRBV9 with TRBJ1-4, with TRBD1 identical over 7 bases. Looked up from germline, CDR1 is SGDLS and CDR2 is YYNGEE. This CDR3 region has 16 residues. The V gene end was trimmed by 3 bases and the J gene end by 0 bases; junction bases not matched to a gene: 5. The CDR3 region is CASSGGQISTNEKLFF. CDR3 nucleotides: TGTGCCAGCAGCGGGGGACAGATCTCAACTAATGAAAAACTGTTTTTT.

The chain joins TRBV20-1 to TRBJ2-7; unclear D gene. The CDR3 spans 13 residues. CDR1 and CDR2 from the germline V gene are DFQATT and SNEGSKA (reference sequence). Trimming cost V 3 bases and J 5 bases, with 14 bases left between them. CDR3 in amino acids: CSASHPISHEQYF. For the CDR3, the DNA is TGCAGTGCTAGTCATCCAATATCCCACGAGCAGTACTTC.

With respect to this clonotype: The conserved phenylalanine or tryptophan is not found at the CDR3 terminus, so this likely reflects a read error. The gene calls are TRBV6-2 or TRBV6-3 and TRBJ2-1, with 7 bases that match TRBD1. The germline gives CDR1 MNHEY, CDR2 SVGEGT. This CDR3 comprises 16 residues. With V trimmed by 5 bases and J by 0 bases, 7 bases remained unmatched. The CDR3 is CASSKGQANSYNEQFL. The CDR3 region has the DNA TGTGCCAGCAGTAAAGGACAGGCGAACTCCTACAATGAGCAGTTCCTC.

The chain is built from TRBV11-2 and TRBJ2-7; D possibly corresponds to TRBD2 (7 bases). Germline V gene sequence: CDR1 SGHAT, CDR2 FQNNGV. V was shortened by 5 bases and J by 5 bases, with 16 bases between the two germline ends. This CDR3 is 14 amino acids long. The CDR3 DNA reads as TGTGCCAGCAGCGTAGGGGGGGAGGCCCACGAGCAGTACGTC. As protein: CASSVGGEAHEQYV.

This clonotype has just a few counts. This may come from a read error, since a much larger clone is one base off. The chain combines TRBV28 with TRBJ2-5; D call uncertain. Germline loops: CDR1 MDHEN, CDR2 SYDVKM. The CDR3 consists of 12 residues. CDR3 bases: TGTGCCAGTCAGGTGGGTCAAGGGACCCAGTACTTC. Its translation: CASQVGQGTQYF. Together with reference TRBV28 and TRBJ2-5, the CDR3 gives the full variable domain: DVKVTQSSRYLVKRTGEKVFLECVQDMDHENMFWYRQDPGLGLRLIYFSYDVKMKEKGDIPEGYSVSREKKERFSLILESASTNQTSMYLCASQVGQGTQYFGPGTRLLVL.

Notes on this clonotype: A junction end diverges from the germline sequence, so it may reflect a read error. V usage is TRBV20-1 and J usage is TRBJ2-7, with a possible D match to TRBD2 (5 bases). Germline V gives CDR1 DFQATT, CDR2 SNEGSKA (reference sequence). The CDR3 contains 15 residues. Here the CDR3 DNA reads TGCAGTGCTAGGGAGGTCGGATTACCCAACTACGAGCAGCACTTC. Translating it yields CSAREVGLPNYEQHF.

This clonotype is categorized as large. This chain joins TRBV20-1 and TRBJ2-3; unclear D gene. This CDR3 is 15 amino acids long. The germline V and J ends were trimmed by 0 bases and 0 bases, with 10 bases remaining between them. The germline V gene encodes CDR1 DFQATT and CDR2 SNEGSKA (reference sequence). The CDR3 DNA sequence: TGCAGTGCTAGAGATTTATTCGGGAGCACAGATACGCAGTATTTT. Encoded protein: CSARDLFGSTDTQYF.